This is a list of T cell receptor beta chains from one sample in a study of blood T cells in healthy people across ages. TCRdb reanalysed the 5' RACE reads using MiXCR and keeps one entry per CDR3 protein. This sample yields around 1.5 million distinct CDR3 sequences, of which approximately 63% are seen a single time; under 8.5% belongs to the top ten. The sample taken for sequencing was blood. These receptors were taken from a young man in good health. The CDR3 runs from the conserved cysteine through the conserved F or W. A D gene is named only where the DNA matches it firmly. Rows give clone size only sometimes, using once, few, many, or a class for an expanded clone.

d_call | j_call | v_call | clone_size | cdr3_aa | cdr3_nt
TRBD1 | TRBJ2-1 | TRBV7-9 | . | CASSLGDREGNEQFF | TGTGCCAGCAGCCTGGGGGACAGGGAGGGCAATGAGCAGTTCTTC
. | TRBJ2-5 | TRBV20-1 | . | CSAQTPEDFQETQYF | TGCAGTGCTCAGACGCCCGAGGACTTCCAAGAGACCCAGTACTTC
TRBD1 | TRBJ1-1 | TRBV29-1 | . | CSVQTGGHTEAFF | TGCAGCGTTCAGACAGGGGGCCACACTGAAGCTTTCTTT
TRBD1 | TRBJ1-5 | TRBV11-2 | . | CASSTGGRGQPQHF | TGTGCCAGCAGCACAGGGGGACGTGGCCAGCCCCAGCATTTT
. | TRBJ2-5 | TRBV10-3 | . | CARSYGGPQETQYF | TGTGCCAGAAGTTACGGGGGGCCCCAAGAGACCCAGTACTTC
. | TRBJ2-7 | TRBV4-2 | many | CASSQGSGRYEQYF | TGTGCCAGCAGCCAAGGATCAGGGCGTTACGAGCAGTACTTC
. | TRBJ2-3 | TRBV5-1 | . | CASSLDDPQGTDTQYF | TGCGCCAGCAGCTTGGACGACCCACAGGGCACAGATACGCAGTATTTT
. | TRBJ2-7 | TRBV2 | . | CASWRGETSSYEQYF | TGTGCCAGCTGGAGGGGGGAGACGAGCTCCTACGAGCAGTACTTC
. | TRBJ1-4 | TRBV6-2/TRBV6-3 | . | CASTSQGGATNEKLFF | TGTGCCAGCACAAGCCAGGGTGGAGCAACTAATGAAAAACTGTTTTTT
TRBD1 | TRBJ2-3 | TRBV25-1 | . | CVSSPGTGMDTQYF | TGTGTCAGCAGTCCCGGGACAGGGATGGATACGCAGTATTTT
. | TRBJ1-5 | TRBV30 | . | CAWNRGGAGNQPQHF | TGTGCCTGGAATCGGGGGGGCGCAGGCAATCAGCCCCAGCATTTT